Presented here are 26 T cell receptor beta chains from one specimen sequenced in a study of shared T cell receptors in the human thymus (dated by TCRdb to 2020 to 2022). Receptor amplification or capture employed the immunoSEQ multiplex PCR assay. TCRdb provides this immuneACCESS table in a form limited to in-frame rearrangements. Some clones are lacking; in checked studies, under half of them reflect an unresolved V gene, and why the rest are absent is not known. The sample table holds hundreds of thousands of clones, of which around 78% were seen once. Of the sample, approximately 0.013% is held by the ten largest clones. These same records also appear under a second study, on human thymus T cells.

Material: thymocytes. Every receptor here comes from a boy in the first two years of life with a congenital heart defect. Donor details come from another sample of the same person, matched by shared clones.

The chain joins TRBV27 to TRBJ1-1; the D is unclear. The CDR3 is 14 residues long. Trimming took 7 bases from V and 3 from J, leaving 15 bases between them. In germline, CDR1 is MNHEY, CDR2 SMNVEV (reference sequence). CDR3: CASTRNARDTEAFF. The CDR3 DNA follows: TGTGCCAGCACCCGAAATGCGCGTGACACTGAAGCTTTCTTT.

V usage is TRBV7-2 and J usage is TRBJ2-5, with TRBD2 matching over 7 bases. This CDR3 has 14 amino acids. Germline V lookup: CDR1 SGHTA, CDR2 FQGNSA. J gave up 0 bases and V 5 bases, and 3 bases lay outside the gene matches. The CDR3 DNA is TGTGCCAGCAGCAAGCGGGGAAACCAAGAGACCCAGTACTTC. Translated: CASSKRGNQETQYF.

This clone was found a few times. The chain is built from TRBV4-2 and TRBJ2-5; D is perhaps TRBD1 (6 bases). Trimming took off 1 base at V and 5 bases at J, with 8 bases between the two ends. From germline, CDR1 is LGHNA and CDR2 YNFKEQ. There are 13 residues in the CDR3. CDR3 sequence: CASSQARGETQYF. Written as DNA, the CDR3 is TGTGCCAGCAGCCAAGCAAGGGGGGAGACCCAGTACTTC.

The V call is TRBV27, the J call TRBJ2-7; D is ambiguous. This CDR3 is 13 amino acids long. V lost 2 bases to trimming and J lost 2 bases, with 7 bases between them. Per germline, CDR1 MNHEY and CDR2 SMNVEV (reference sequence). CDR3 residues: CASSLGLPYEQYF. In nucleotides, the CDR3 is TGTGCCAGCAGTTTAGGGCTTCCCTACGAGCAGTACTTC.

The CDR3 loop reads CASSPPGGLAGRSSYEQYF. The DNA for the CDR3 is TGTGCCAGCAGCCCCCCCGGGGGACTAGCGGGTCGTAGCTCCTACGAGCAGTACTTC. The J gene is TRBJ2-7, the V gene TRBV5-6; TRBD2 aligns across 12 bases. The germline CDR1 and CDR2 sequences are SGHDT and YYEEEE. Trimming removed 4 bases from V and 0 bases from J; junction bases left unmatched: 14. The CDR3 is made up of 19 amino acids.

The chain employs TRBV11-3 and TRBJ2-2; D is ambiguous. The CDR3 extends over 11 amino acids. Germline assignment: CDR1 SGHNT and CDR2 YENEEA. Trimming shortened V by 3 bases and J by 8 bases, and 4 bases separated the two germline ends. The CDR3 DNA is TGTGCCAGCAGCTTTCCAGGGGAGCTGTTTTTT. Translation gives CASSFPGELFF. The complete variable domain, with remaining parts taken from reference TRBV11-3 and TRBJ2-2, reads EAGVVQSPRYKIIEKKQPVAFWCNPISGHNTLYWYLQNLGQGPELLIRYENEEAVDDSQLPKDRFSAERLKGVDSTLKIQPAELGDSAVYLCASSFPGELFFGEGSRLTVL.

This clone has more than one count but fewer than ten. CDR3 DNA sequence: TGTGCCAGTAGTATAGACGACACAGGGCTATACGAGCAGTACTTC. Its translation: CASSIDDTGLYEQYF. The chain has TRBV19 and TRBJ2-7; possible D gene TRBD1, 6 bases. Germline V CDR1 and CDR2: LNHDA, SQIVND (reference sequence). Trimming removed 0 bases from V and 4 bases from J, with 13 bases in between. This CDR3 has 15 amino acids. The variable domain in full, completed from reference TRBV19 and TRBJ2-7, reads DGGITQSPKYLFRKEGQNVTLSCEQNLNHDAMYWYRQDPGQGLRLIYYSQIVNDFQKGDIAEGYSVSREKKESFPLTVTSAQKNPTAFYLCASSIDDTGLYEQYFGPGTRLTVT.

The J gene is TRBJ2-7, the V gene TRBV14, with a weak D call TRBD2 (6 bases). V was cut by 3 bases and J by 7 bases, with 7 bases left in between. The CDR3 runs 11 residues. In germline, CDR1 is SGHDN, CDR2 FVKESK. CDR3 amino acids: CASSQGGEQYF. For the CDR3, the DNA is TGTGCCAGCAGCCAGGGAGGAGAGCAGTACTTC.

The chain employs TRBV5-1 and TRBJ2-7, with 11 bases lining up with TRBD1. Unmatched junction bases numbered 15, after V lost 4 bases and J lost 6 bases. CDR3 size: 17 residues. Germline lookup yields CDR1 SGHRS and CDR2 YFSETQ. CDR3 sequence (DNA): TGCGCCAGCAGCGGGGTCCTGGGGACAGGGGGATATCGCGAGCAGTACTTC. Translating it yields CASSGVLGTGGYREQYF.

The genes are TRBV27 and TRBJ2-5; 9 bases match TRBD1. The DNA matches TRBJ2-7 better at its end, which makes the J call doubtful. Germline CDR1 reads MNHEY; CDR2 reads SMNVEV (reference sequence). The CDR3 has 14 residues. CDR3 in amino acids: CASSPRQGDCEQYF. CDR3 DNA sequence: TGTGCCAGCAGTCCGAGACAGGGGGACTGCGAGCAGTACTTC.

This clone showed up just a few times. This chain joins TRBV19 and TRBJ2-1, with TRBD1 matching over 7 bases. Per the germline V gene, CDR1 is LNHDA and CDR2 is SQIVND (reference sequence). Trimming removed 6 bases from V and 5 bases from J; junction bases left unmatched: 22. The CDR3 is 19 amino acids. The DNA of the CDR3 is TGTGCCAGTAGCACCCCGGGACAGCTACAAGAGGGCCGGGACAATGAGCAGTTCTTC. Amino acids: CASSTPGQLQEGRDNEQFF.

This clone was observed a few times. This chain uses TRBV5-6 with TRBJ1-3, with a possible D match to TRBD1 (5 bases). Per the germline V gene, CDR1 is SGHDT and CDR2 is YYEEEE. The CDR3 is made up of 14 amino acids. V lost 4 bases, J lost 2 bases, and 10 bases lay in between. CDR3 protein: CASSLGVTGNTIYF. In DNA form, the CDR3 reads TGTGCCAGCAGCCTAGGGGTTACTGGAAACACCATATATTTT. Full variable domain (remainder filled in from reference TRBV5-6 and TRBJ1-3): DAGVTQSPTHLIKTRGQQVTLRCSPKSGHDTVSWYQQALGQGPQFIFQYYEEEERQRGNFPDRFSGHQFPNYSSELNVNALLLGDSALYLCASSLGVTGNTIYFGEGSWLTVV.

This clone is a singleton in its sample. The CDR3 DNA sequence: TGTGCCAGCAGCGGGCCGGGACAGGGCAGGGAACAAGAGACCCAGTACTTC. Protein: CASSGPGQGREQETQYF. The V call is TRBV11-3, the J call TRBJ2-5; 9 nucleotides match TRBD1. The CDR3 covers 17 residues. With V trimmed by 5 bases and J by 2 bases, 12 bases remained unmatched. Germline CDR1 is SGHNT and CDR2 is YENEEA.

V is TRBV5-1 and J is TRBJ2-3; D may be TRBD1 (5 bases). CDR3 length: 17 residues. V lost 0 bases, J lost 1 base, and 15 bases lay in between. Germline V gene data show CDR1 as SGHRS and CDR2 as YFSETQ. CDR3 sequence: CASSLDWSQARTDTQYF. CDR3 DNA sequence: TGCGCCAGCAGCTTGGACTGGTCACAGGCTCGCACAGATACGCAGTATTTT.

This clone was counted a few times. The chain carries TRBV5-1 and TRBJ2-2, with 11 bases aligning to TRBD1. CDR3 size: 18 residues. In germline, CDR1 is SGHRS, CDR2 YFSETQ. The V segment lost 0 bases and the J segment 3 bases; nucleotides outside the gene matches: 7. This CDR3 reads CASSLVLTGQGDTGELFF. For the CDR3, the DNA is TGCGCCAGCAGCTTGGTTCTGACGGGACAGGGGGACACCGGGGAGCTGTTTTTT. Variable domain in full (rest from reference TRBV5-1 and TRBJ2-2): KAGVTQTPRYLIKTRGQQVTLSCSPISGHRSVSWYQQTPGQGLQFLFEYFSETQRNKGNFPGRFSGRQFSNSRSEMNVSTLELGDSALYLCASSLVLTGQGDTGELFFGEGSRLTVL.

This chain connects TRBV27 to TRBJ1-1, with TRBD1 identical over 10 bases. Trimming at V came to 6 bases and at J to 3 bases, leaving 10 bases not matched to a gene. CDR3 length equals 16 residues. Germline V lookup: CDR1 MNHEY, CDR2 SMNVEV (reference sequence). The CDR3: CASSPRDRGLDTEAFF. CDR3 DNA sequence: TGTGCCAGCAGCCCTCGGGACAGGGGCTTGGACACTGAAGCTTTCTTT.

DNA of the CDR3: TGTGCCAGCATCGAGCGGGAGGGCGGGGAGCTGTTTTTT. This encodes CASIEREGGELFF. The chain links TRBV2 to TRBJ2-2, with 10 bases that match TRBD2. Trimming cost V 7 bases and J 7 bases; bases outside gene matches: 3. The CDR3 is 13 residues long. Germline lookup yields CDR1 SNHLY and CDR2 FYNNEI. Looking up the rest from reference TRBV2 and TRBJ2-2 gives the full variable domain: EPEVTQTPSHQVTQMGQEVILRCVPISNHLYFYWYRQILGQKVEFLVSFYNNEISEKSEIFDDQFSVERPDGSNFTLKIRSTKLEDSAMYFCASIEREGGELFFGEGSRLTVL.

This chain uses TRBV4-2 with TRBJ1-1; D is unclear. Germline CDR1 LGHNA, CDR2 YNFKEQ. This CDR3 region has 16 residues. V lost 1 base and J 7 bases, leaving 19 bases between the germline ends. The CDR3 DNA sequence: TGTGCCAGCAGCCAAGTTTTCGGTAGGACTAAGCTTGAAGCTTTCTTT. This encodes CASSQVFGRTKLEAFF.

This sequence joins TRBV27 and TRBJ2-7; TRBD2 matches at 10 bases. CDR1 and CDR2 (germline): MNHEY, SMNVEV (reference sequence). The CDR3 loop spans 16 amino acids. V shed 4 bases, J shed 1 base, and the junction held 7 bases outside the gene matches. This CDR3 reads CASSSVTSGESYEQYF. CDR3 sequence (DNA): TGTGCCAGCAGTTCCGTAACTAGCGGGGAATCCTACGAGCAGTACTTC.

This chain uses TRBV15 with TRBJ1-5, with 7 bases that match TRBD1. Germline-derived CDR1 and CDR2 are LNHNV and YYDKDF (reference sequence). CDR3 length: 18 amino acids. V trimming: 2 bases; J trimming: 5 bases; junction bases outside the gene matches: 15. The CDR3 spells CATSRITGRDRTHQPQHF. The CDR3 DNA reads as TGTGCCACCAGCAGAATAACCGGCCGGGACAGAACCCATCAGCCCCAGCATTTT.

The V call is TRBV18, the J call TRBJ2-3; D is unclear. The V and J ends lost 4 bases and 4 bases respectively, with 9 bases between them. CDR1 KGHSH and CDR2 LQKENI come from the germline V gene. CDR3 length: 13 residues. For the CDR3, the DNA is TGTGCCAGCTCACTGATCCTAGCAGATACGCAGTATTTT. Translating it yields CASSLILADTQYF. The full variable domain, its missing parts supplied by reference TRBV18 and TRBJ2-3, is NAGVMQNPRHLVRRRGQEARLRCSPMKGHSHVYWYRQLPEEGLKFMVYLQKENIIDESGMPKERFSAEFPKEGPSILRIQQVVRGDSAAYFCASSLILADTQYFGPGTRLTVL.

J is TRBJ2-1 and V is TRBV6-1, with D maybe TRBD2 (6 bases). Trimming took off 3 bases at V and 7 bases at J, with 22 bases between the two ends. This CDR3 spans 17 amino acids. CDR1 is MNHNS, CDR2 SASEGT, per germline. The CDR3 is CASSEGRSGLRENEQFF. The CDR3 coding sequence is TGTGCCAGCAGTGAGGGACGCAGCGGGCTTCGGGAGAATGAGCAGTTCTTC.

This chain links TRBV28 with TRBJ1-1; the D gene is possibly TRBD1 (6 bases). The V end lost 6 bases, the J end lost 1 base, and 12 bases lay between the germline ends. The V gene's germline CDR1 is MDHEN and CDR2 SYDVKM. This CDR3 contains 14 residues. CDR3 loop: CASRPRGPNTEAFF. As DNA, the CDR3 is TGTGCCAGCAGACCCAGGGGACCGAACACTGAAGCTTTCTTT.

V and J are TRBV9 and TRBJ2-3; TRBD2 matches 10 bases. Trimming removed 3 bases from V and 2 bases from J; junction bases left unmatched: 21. The CDR3 runs 21 residues. Germline lookup yields CDR1 SGDLS and CDR2 YYNGEE. The CDR3 region has the DNA TGTGCCAGCAGCGGCCCAGGCAAGTTGCTGCAGCGGGAGGGGGCCACAGATACGCAGTATTTT. It encodes CASSGPGKLLQREGATDTQYF.

The chain combines TRBV6-4 with TRBJ2-1, with D possibly TRBD2 on 6 matching bases. The V gene lost 4 bases and the J gene lost 3 bases, with 10 bases spanning the gap. The germline CDR1 and CDR2 sequences are MRHNA and SNTAGT. The CDR3 contains 14 residues. The CDR3 spells CASSVRGFYNEQFF. The CDR3 region has the DNA TGTGCCAGCAGTGTGCGGGGCTTCTACAATGAGCAGTTCTTC.

V usage is TRBV29-1 and J usage is TRBJ2-1; D is possibly TRBD1 (6 bases). The CDR3 extends over 16 amino acids. Germline loops: CDR1 SQVTM, CDR2 ANQGSEA. Trimming pared 4 bases from V and 5 bases from J, leaving 21 bases between. Here the CDR3 reads CSVVVGQTPGDNEQFF. In nucleotides, the CDR3 is TGCAGCGTTGTCGTCGGACAGACCCCTGGGGACAATGAGCAGTTCTTC.